This is a list of T cell receptor beta chains from one sample in a study of T cell repertoires in cytomegalovirus infection. TCRdb reprocessed the reads with MiXCR, giving one entry per CDR3 protein. Counted here are some 200,000 distinct CDR3 sequences, about 20% occurring once; the ten biggest clones make up under 3.5%. Sequencing was performed on PBMCs. The receptors were sampled from a human donor in good health (CMV status not recorded). Some clones in this sample may be carry-over from other donors' samples. The CDR3 runs from the conserved cysteine through the conserved F or W. Each record gives: clone size, J gene, V gene, D gene, CDR3 DNA, CDR3 protein. D genes are given only for firm matches. Not all rows give a size; the values are once, few, many and, for expanded clones, a class.

>NA|TRBJ2-1|TRBV7-3|NA
TGTGCCAGCAGCGAGAACAGTTGGTATGACCAGTTCTTC
CASSENSWYDQFF
>NA|TRBJ2-3|TRBV5-1|NA
TGCGCCAGCAGACTCCAACCGGGACTGTCCACAGATACGCAGTATTTT
CASRLQPGLSTDTQYF
>many|TRBJ1-4|TRBV12-3/TRBV12-4|NA
TGTGCCAGCACCCTCAGGGGACCTAATGAAAAACTGTTTTTT
CASTLRGPNEKLFF
>many|TRBJ2-7|TRBV19|TRBD2
TGTGCCAGTAGTCTTCTAGCGGGAGGCGAGCAGTACTTC
CASSLLAGGEQYF
>once|TRBJ2-3|TRBV20-1|NA
TGCAGTGCCGCAATCACCTACAATACGCAGTATTTT
CSAAITYNTQYF
>NA|TRBJ2-3|TRBV28|NA
TGTGCCAGCAGTTCCCCCGACGGGGGCGGGACAGATACGCAGTATTTT
CASSSPDGGGTDTQYF
>many|TRBJ1-2|TRBV20-1|NA
TGCAGTGCTAGCGAGGGGGAAGGCTACACCTTC
CSASEGEGYTF
>few|TRBJ1-2|TRBV2|NA
TGTGCCAGCATGGAGGGGGGGCAAGGCTACACCTTC
CASMEGGQGYTF
>many|TRBJ2-6|TRBV7-6|NA
TGTGCCAGCAGCTCGAGGGGCCCTGGGGCCAACGTCCTGACTTTC
CASSSRGPGANVLTF
>NA|TRBJ1-2|TRBV4-2|TRBD1
TGTCCCAGCAGCCGCATGACAGGGGACGTTTACTATGGCTACACCTTC
CPSSRMTGDVYYGYTF
>many|TRBJ2-2|TRBV7-8|NA
TGTGCCAGCAGCCTAAGGGGTCCCGGGGAGCTGTTTTTT
CASSLRGPGELFF
>few|TRBJ2-3|TRBV27|NA
TGTGCCAGCAGTGGGGGTTTGCAGGCGCAGTATTTT
CASSGGLQAQYF
>NA|TRBJ1-3|TRBV14|NA
TGTGCCAGCAGCCCAAGGGGGTCCGCCTCTGGAAACACCATATATTTT
CASSPRGSASGNTIYF
>few|TRBJ2-1|TRBV5-6|TRBD1
TGTGCCAGCAGCTTGGAATGGACAGGGCTGAATGAGCAGTTCTTC
CASSLEWTGLNEQFF